Listed below are T cell receptor beta chains from one sample, sequenced in a study of T cells in Graves' hyperthyroidism and ophthalmopathy. From the multiplex PCR reads, TCRdb called clonotypes with MiXCR, one entry per CDR3 protein. In the table there are 300,000 to 350,000 distinct CDR3 sequences, over 11% of which are singletons. Sample: blood. The origin of the receptors is a woman aged 25 to 39 with Graves' hyperthyroidism. The CDR3 runs from the conserved cysteine through the conserved F or W. Fields, in order: V gene, clone size, J gene, D gene, CDR3 length, CDR3 DNA, CDR3 protein. D genes are given only for firm matches. A clone size is listed for some rows: how often the clone was seen (once, few, many), or a class if it is expanded.

v_gene: TRBV9; abundance: once; j_gene: TRBJ1-2; d_gene: NA; len: 13; CDR3nt: TGTGCCAGCAGCGTAGCGGGCCGCTATGGCTACACCTTC; CDR3aa: CASSVAGRYGYTF
v_gene: TRBV7-9; abundance: few; j_gene: TRBJ2-2; d_gene: NA; len: 14; CDR3nt: TGTGCCAGCAGCTTAATGGGGGTTGCCGGGGAGCTGTTTTTT; CDR3aa: CASSLMGVAGELFF
v_gene: TRBV12-3/TRBV12-4; abundance: few; j_gene: TRBJ2-3; d_gene: TRBD2; len: 15; CDR3nt: TGTGCCAGCAGTTTGTACGGGAGGGCCTCAGATACGCAGTATTTT; CDR3aa: CASSLYGRASDTQYF
v_gene: TRBV20-1; abundance: few; j_gene: TRBJ2-3; d_gene: NA; len: 16; CDR3nt: TGCAGTGCTTACCCGTCGGTGAGCCCGGGCACAGATACGCAGTATTTT; CDR3aa: CSAYPSVSPGTDTQYF
v_gene: TRBV6-5; abundance: many; j_gene: TRBJ2-1; d_gene: NA; len: 15; CDR3nt: TGTGCCAGCAGTTACAACGGCAGGGTCTACAATGAGCAGTTCTTC; CDR3aa: CASSYNGRVYNEQFF
v_gene: TRBV27; abundance: few; j_gene: TRBJ2-7; d_gene: TRBD2; len: 14; CDR3nt: TGTGCCAGCAGTTTAGCGGGAGGGCCACTCGAGCAGTACTTC; CDR3aa: CASSLAGGPLEQYF
v_gene: TRBV6-1; abundance: many; j_gene: TRBJ2-7; d_gene: TRBD2; len: 15; CDR3nt: TGTGCCAGCAGTCATCCTAGCGGGAGGGCCTACGAGCAGTACTTC; CDR3aa: CASSHPSGRAYEQYF
v_gene: TRBV6-2/TRBV6-3; abundance: many; j_gene: TRBJ2-1; d_gene: TRBD2; len: 18; CDR3nt: TGTGCCAGCCGAGTGGGACTAGCGGGAGGCCACCTTGGGTATGAGCAGTTCTTC; CDR3aa: CASRVGLAGGHLGYEQFF
v_gene: TRBV19; abundance: NA; j_gene: TRBJ1-2; d_gene: NA; len: 14; CDR3nt: TGTGCCAGTAGTATCGGCAGTGGAATCTATGGCTACACCTTC; CDR3aa: CASSIGSGIYGYTF
v_gene: TRBV14; abundance: NA; j_gene: TRBJ1-1; d_gene: NA; len: 13; CDR3nt: TGTGCCAGCAGCCAGTGGATGAACACTGAAGCTTTCTTT; CDR3aa: CASSQWMNTEAFF